The clone carrying this T cell receptor beta chain was seen a few times. The antigen remains undetermined. This sample was taken from a study of beta chain features in type 1 diabetes. Broader study findings: Insertions were fewer and deletions more numerous at VDJ junctions in type 1 diabetes patients. Naive, central memory and Treg TCRB repertoires seemed to resemble each other more closely in patients than they did in healthy donors. TCRB CDR3s from Type 1 diabetes patients were moderately but significantly shorter in all four CD4+ subsets.

Trimming left V 7 bases short and J 2 bases short, with 18 bases between. Germline CDR1 is LGHNT and CDR2 is FRNRAP. The CDR3 is 16 residues long. The isolated RNA, all of it, was reverse transcribed, so expressed TCRB transcripts were what got sequenced. TCRdb's copy holds only in-frame clones and misses some; the assay was immunoSEQ multiplex PCR. This table has about 120,000 clones, 16% appearing once. The receptor was derived from a man aged 25-40 years with type 1 diabetes. What was sequenced was central memory CD4+ T cells from blood. The chain links TRBV12-5 to TRBJ2-1, with a tentative D call TRBD2 (5 bases). The CDR3 here is CASAPLSGGTYNEQFF. The CDR3 DNA sequence: TGTGCTAGTGCCCCACTAAGTGGAGGAACCTACAATGAGCAGTTCTTC.